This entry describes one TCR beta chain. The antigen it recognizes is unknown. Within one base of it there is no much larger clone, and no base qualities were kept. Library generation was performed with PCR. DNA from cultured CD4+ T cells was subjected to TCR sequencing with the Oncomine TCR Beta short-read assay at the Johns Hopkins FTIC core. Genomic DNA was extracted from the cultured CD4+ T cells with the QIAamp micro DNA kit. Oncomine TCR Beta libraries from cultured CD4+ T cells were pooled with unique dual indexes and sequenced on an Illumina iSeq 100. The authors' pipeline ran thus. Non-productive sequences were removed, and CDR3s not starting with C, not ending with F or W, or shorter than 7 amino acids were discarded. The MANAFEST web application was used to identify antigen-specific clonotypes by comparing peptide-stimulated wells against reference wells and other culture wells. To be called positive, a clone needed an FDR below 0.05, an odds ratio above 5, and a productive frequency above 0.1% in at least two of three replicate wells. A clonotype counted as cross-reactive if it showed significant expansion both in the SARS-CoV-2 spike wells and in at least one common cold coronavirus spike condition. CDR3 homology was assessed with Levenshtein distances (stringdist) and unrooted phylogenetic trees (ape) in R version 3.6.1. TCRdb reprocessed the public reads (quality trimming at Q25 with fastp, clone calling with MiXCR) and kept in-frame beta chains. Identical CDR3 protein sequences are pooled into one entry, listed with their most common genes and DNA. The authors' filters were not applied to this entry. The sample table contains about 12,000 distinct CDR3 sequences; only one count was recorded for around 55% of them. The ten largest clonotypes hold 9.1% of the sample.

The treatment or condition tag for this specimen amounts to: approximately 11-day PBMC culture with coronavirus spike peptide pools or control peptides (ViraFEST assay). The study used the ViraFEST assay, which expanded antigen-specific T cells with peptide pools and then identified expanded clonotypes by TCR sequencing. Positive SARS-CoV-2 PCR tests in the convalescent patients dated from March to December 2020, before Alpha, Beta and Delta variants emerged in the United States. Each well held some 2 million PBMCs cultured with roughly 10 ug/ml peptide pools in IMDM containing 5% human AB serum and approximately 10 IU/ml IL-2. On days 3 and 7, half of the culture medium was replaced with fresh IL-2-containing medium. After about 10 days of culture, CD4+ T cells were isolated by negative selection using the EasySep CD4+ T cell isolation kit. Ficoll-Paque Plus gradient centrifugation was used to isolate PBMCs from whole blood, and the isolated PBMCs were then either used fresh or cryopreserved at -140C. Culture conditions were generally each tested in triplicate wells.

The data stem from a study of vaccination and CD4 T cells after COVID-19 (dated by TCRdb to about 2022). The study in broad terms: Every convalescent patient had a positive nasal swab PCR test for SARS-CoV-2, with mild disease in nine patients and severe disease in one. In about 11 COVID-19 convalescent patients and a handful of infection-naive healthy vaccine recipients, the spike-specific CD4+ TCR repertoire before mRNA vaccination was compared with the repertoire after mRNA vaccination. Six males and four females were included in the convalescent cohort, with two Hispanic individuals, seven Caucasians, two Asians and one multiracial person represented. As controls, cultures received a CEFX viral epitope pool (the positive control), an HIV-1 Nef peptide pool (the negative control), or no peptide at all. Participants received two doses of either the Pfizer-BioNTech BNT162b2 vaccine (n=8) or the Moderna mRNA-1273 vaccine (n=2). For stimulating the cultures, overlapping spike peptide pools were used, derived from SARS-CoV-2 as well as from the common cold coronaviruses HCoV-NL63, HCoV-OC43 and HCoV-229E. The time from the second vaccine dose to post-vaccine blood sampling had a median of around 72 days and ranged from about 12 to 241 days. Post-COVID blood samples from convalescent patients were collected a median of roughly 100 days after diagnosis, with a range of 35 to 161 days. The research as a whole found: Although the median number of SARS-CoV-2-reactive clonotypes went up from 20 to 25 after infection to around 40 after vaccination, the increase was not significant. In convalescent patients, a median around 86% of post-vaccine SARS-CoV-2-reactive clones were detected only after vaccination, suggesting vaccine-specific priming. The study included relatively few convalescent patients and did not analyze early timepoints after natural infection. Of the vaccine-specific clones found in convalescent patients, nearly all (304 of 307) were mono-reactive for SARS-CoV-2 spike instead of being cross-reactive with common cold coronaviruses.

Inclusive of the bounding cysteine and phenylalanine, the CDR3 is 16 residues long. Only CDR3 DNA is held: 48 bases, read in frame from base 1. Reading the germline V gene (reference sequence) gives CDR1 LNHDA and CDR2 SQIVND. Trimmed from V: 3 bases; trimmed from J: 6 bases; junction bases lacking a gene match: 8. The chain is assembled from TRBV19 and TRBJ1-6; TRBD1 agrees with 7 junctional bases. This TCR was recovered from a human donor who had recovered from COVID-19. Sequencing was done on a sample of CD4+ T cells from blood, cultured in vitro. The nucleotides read TGTGCCAGTAGTATCCAGGGACAGCGCTTTAATTCACCCCTCCACTTT. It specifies CASSIQGQRFNSPLHF.